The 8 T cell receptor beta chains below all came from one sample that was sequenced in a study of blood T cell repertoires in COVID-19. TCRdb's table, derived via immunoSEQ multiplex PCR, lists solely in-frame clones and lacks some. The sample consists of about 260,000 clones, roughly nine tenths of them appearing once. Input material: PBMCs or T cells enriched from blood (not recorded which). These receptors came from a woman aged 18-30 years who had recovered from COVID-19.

The CDR3 reads CASSLGLGLYQPQHF. CDR3 in DNA: TGTGCCAGCAGTTTGGGCTTGGGACTGTATCAGCCCCAGCATTTT. The chain couples TRBV27 to TRBJ1-5; D is possibly TRBD1 (5 bases). The V gene's germline CDR1 is MNHEY and CDR2 SMNVEV (reference sequence). V lost 3 bases to trimming and J lost 5 bases, with 14 bases between them. CDR3 size: 15 residues.

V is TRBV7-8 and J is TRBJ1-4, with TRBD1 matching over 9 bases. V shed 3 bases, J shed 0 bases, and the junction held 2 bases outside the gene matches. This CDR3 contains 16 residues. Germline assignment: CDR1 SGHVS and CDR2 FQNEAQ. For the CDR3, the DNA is TGTGCCAGCAGCTTTGGACAGGGGCCAACTAATGAAAAACTGTTTTTT. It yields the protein CASSFGQGPTNEKLFF.

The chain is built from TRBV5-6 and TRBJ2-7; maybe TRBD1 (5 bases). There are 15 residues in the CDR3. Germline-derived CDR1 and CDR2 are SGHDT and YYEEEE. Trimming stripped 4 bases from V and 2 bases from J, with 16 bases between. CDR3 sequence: CASSRRRQGPYEQYF. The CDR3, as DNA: TGTGCCAGCAGCCGGCGGCGGCAGGGCCCCTACGAGCAGTACTTC.

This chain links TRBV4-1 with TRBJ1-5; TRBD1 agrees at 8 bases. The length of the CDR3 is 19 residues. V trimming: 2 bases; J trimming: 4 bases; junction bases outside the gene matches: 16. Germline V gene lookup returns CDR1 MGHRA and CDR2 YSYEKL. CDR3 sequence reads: CASSQSTDKAGGPNQPQHF. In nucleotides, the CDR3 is TGCGCCAGCAGCCAATCGACCGACAAAGCAGGGGGCCCGAATCAGCCCCAGCATTTT.

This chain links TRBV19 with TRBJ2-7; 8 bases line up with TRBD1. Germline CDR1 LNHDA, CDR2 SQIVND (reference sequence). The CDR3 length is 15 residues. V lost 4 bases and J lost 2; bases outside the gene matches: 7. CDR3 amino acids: CASSTRTGKPYEQYF. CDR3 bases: TGTGCCAGTAGTACCAGGACAGGGAAACCCTACGAGCAGTACTTC.

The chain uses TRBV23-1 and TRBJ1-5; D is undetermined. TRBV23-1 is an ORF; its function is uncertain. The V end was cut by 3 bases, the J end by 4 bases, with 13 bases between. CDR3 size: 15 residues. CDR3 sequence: CASSQGEGENQPQHF. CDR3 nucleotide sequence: TGCGCCAGCAGTCAGGGCGAGGGTGAGAATCAGCCCCAGCATTTT.

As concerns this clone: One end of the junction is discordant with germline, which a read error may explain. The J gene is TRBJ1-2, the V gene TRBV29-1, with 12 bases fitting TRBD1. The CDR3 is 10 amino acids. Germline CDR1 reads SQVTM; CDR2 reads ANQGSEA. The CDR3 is CSASGTGGLF. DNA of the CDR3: TGCAGCGCTTCCGGGACAGGGGGCCTTTTC.

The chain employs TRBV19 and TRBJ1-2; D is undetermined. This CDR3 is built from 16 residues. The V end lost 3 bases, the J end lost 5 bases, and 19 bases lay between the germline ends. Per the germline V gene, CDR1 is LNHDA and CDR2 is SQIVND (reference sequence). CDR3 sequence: CASSMRGSRNAYGYTF. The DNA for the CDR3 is TGTGCCAGTAGTATGAGAGGCAGCCGGAACGCTTATGGCTACACCTTC.